Below, one T cell receptor (beta chain) is given with its context. Antigen specificity is unknown. These data belong to a study of naive and memory T cell subsets. General study results and limits: In CD4 and CD8 cells, diversity dropped from naive through EMRA.

The CDR3 has 12 amino acids. In germline, CDR1 is SGDLS, CDR2 YYNGEE. Both TRBC1 and TRBC2 were covered by a beta constant-region primer of two equimolar oligonucleotides. A 12-nucleotide UMI and the SP2 primer were added to the cDNA 3' end by oligonucleotide ligation. MiXCR, applied by TCRdb to the UMI-ligation and nested PCR reads, yields one record per CDR3 protein. The profile shows approximately 21,000 distinct CDR3 sequences, approximately 10% of them singletons. The specimen sequenced was central memory CD8+ T cells from blood. This sequence originates from a human donor in good health. V and J are TRBV9 and TRBJ2-7; 10 bases line up with TRBD1. The CDR3 DNA sequence: TGTGCGTCCGGGACAGGGGCCTACGAGCAGTACTTC. It translates to CASGTGAYEQYF.